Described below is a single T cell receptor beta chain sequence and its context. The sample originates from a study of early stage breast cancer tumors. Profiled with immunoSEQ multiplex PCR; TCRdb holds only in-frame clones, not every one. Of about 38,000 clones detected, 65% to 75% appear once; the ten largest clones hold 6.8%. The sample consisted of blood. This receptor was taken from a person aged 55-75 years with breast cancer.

The CDR3 region has the DNA TGTGCCAGCAGCCCCCGGGACTCTAACTATGGCTACACCTTC. It codes for CASSPRDSNYGYTF. V gene TRBV7-2 combines with J gene TRBJ1-2; tentatively, D is TRBD1 (5 bases). The V end lost 5 bases, the J end lost 0 bases, and 10 bases lay between the germline ends. The CDR3 covers 14 residues. CDR1 and CDR2 from the germline V gene are SGHTA and FQGNSA.